These T cell receptor beta chains were read from a single sample in a study of cytomegalovirus exposure and HLA in healthy donors. Profiled with immunoSEQ multiplex PCR; TCRdb holds only in-frame clones, not every one. The data hold 150,000 to 200,000 clones, with 84% observed a single time. Sequenced input: PBMCs. These receptors originate from a boy aged 2 to 9 in good health and CMV-seronegative. Each CDR3 is given with its conserved first and last residue. The D gene is left open where the match is weak. Where a row states a size, it is once, few, many or the class of an expanded clone; other rows omit it.

v_call: TRBV6-1; clone_size: once; j_call: TRBJ2-7; d_call: TRBD1; cdr3_nt: TGTGCCAGCAGTGAAAGGGAGGTCAGGGGGCGAAACGAGCAGTACTTC; cdr3_aa: CASSEREVRGRNEQYF
v_call: TRBV7-2; clone_size: -; j_call: TRBJ2-1; d_call: -; cdr3_nt: TGTGCCAGCAGCTTAGTCGCAGGCAATGAGCAGTTCTTC; cdr3_aa: CASSLVAGNEQFF
v_call: TRBV5-1; clone_size: once; j_call: TRBJ2-4; d_call: TRBD1; cdr3_nt: TGCGCCAGCAGCTCAACGACAGGGAATAACATTCAGTACTTC; cdr3_aa: CASSSTTGNNIQYF
v_call: TRBV10-1; clone_size: once; j_call: TRBJ2-2; d_call: TRBD1; cdr3_nt: TGCGCCAGCAGTGAGCCCAAAGGGACAGACAACACCGGGGAGCTGTTTTTT; cdr3_aa: CASSEPKGTDNTGELFF
v_call: TRBV12-5; clone_size: -; j_call: TRBJ1-1; d_call: TRBD1; cdr3_nt: TGTGCTAGTGGGGAGGGTGTAACAGGGGATGAAGCTTTCTTT; cdr3_aa: CASGEGVTGDEAFF
v_call: TRBV18; clone_size: -; j_call: TRBJ2-1; d_call: TRBD2; cdr3_nt: TGTGCCAGCTCACCACCGAGTCTTCTAGCGGGAGGGCAAGAGTTCTTC; cdr3_aa: CASSPPSLLAGGQEFF
v_call: TRBV6-5; clone_size: -; j_call: TRBJ2-7; d_call: -; cdr3_nt: TGTGCCAGCAGTACATCCTACGAGCAGTACTTC; cdr3_aa: CASSTSYEQYF
v_call: TRBV28; clone_size: -; j_call: TRBJ1-1; d_call: TRBD1; cdr3_nt: TGTGCCAGCAGGGGACAGGGCACAATTAACACTGAAGCTTTCTTT; cdr3_aa: CASRGQGTINTEAFF
v_call: TRBV5-1; clone_size: once; j_call: TRBJ2-3; d_call: -; cdr3_nt: TGCGCCAGCAGCTTAGGGGGAAGGGCAGATACGCAGTATTTT; cdr3_aa: CASSLGGRADTQYF
v_call: TRBV7-2; clone_size: -; j_call: TRBJ2-5; d_call: TRBD2; cdr3_nt: TGTGCCAGCAGCTTTATAGGACTAGCGGGAGAGACCCAGTACTTC; cdr3_aa: CASSFIGLAGETQYF
v_call: TRBV5-6; clone_size: once; j_call: TRBJ1-4; d_call: -; cdr3_nt: TGTGCCAGCAGCTTGGGGCAGGGGTACAATGAAAAACTGTTTTTT; cdr3_aa: CASSLGQGYNEKLFF
v_call: TRBV6-1; clone_size: -; j_call: TRBJ2-7; d_call: -; cdr3_nt: TGTGCCAGCAGGCAGCAGGGGCCCCGCTACGAGCAGTACTTC; cdr3_aa: CASRQQGPRYEQYF
v_call: TRBV13; clone_size: -; j_call: TRBJ2-3; d_call: TRBD2; cdr3_nt: TGTGCCAGCAGCTACCGGACTAGCGGGACTGGAGATACGCAGTATTTT; cdr3_aa: CASSYRTSGTGDTQYF
v_call: TRBV7-3; clone_size: -; j_call: TRBJ2-7; d_call: -; cdr3_nt: TGTGCCAGCAGCTTAACGCCGACCACTGGACTCGGGGAGCAGTACTTC; cdr3_aa: CASSLTPTTGLGEQYF
v_call: TRBV4-2; clone_size: -; j_call: TRBJ2-3; d_call: TRBD2; cdr3_nt: TGTGCCAGCAGCCAAATACCCAGCGGGAGCGTTGGCACAGATACGCAGTATTTT; cdr3_aa: CASSQIPSGSVGTDTQYF
v_call: TRBV2; clone_size: -; j_call: TRBJ1-1; d_call: TRBD1; cdr3_nt: TGTGCCAGCAGTTTCCGGACAGGGAACACTGAAGCTTTCTTT; cdr3_aa: CASSFRTGNTEAFF
v_call: TRBV19; clone_size: -; j_call: TRBJ1-5; d_call: TRBD1; cdr3_nt: TGTGCCAGTAGTATGGGGACAGGGGTACAGCCCCAGCATTTT; cdr3_aa: CASSMGTGVQPQHF
v_call: TRBV18; clone_size: -; j_call: TRBJ1-1; d_call: TRBD1; cdr3_nt: TGTGCCAGCACCTCCTCAGGGGGCAGGAACACTGAAGCTTTCTTT; cdr3_aa: CASTSSGGRNTEAFF
v_call: TRBV27; clone_size: -; j_call: TRBJ2-1; d_call: -; cdr3_nt: TGTGCCAGCAGCCCGATGGGAGGCTATGAGCAGTTCTTC; cdr3_aa: CASSPMGGYEQFF
v_call: TRBV13; clone_size: -; j_call: TRBJ2-3; d_call: -; cdr3_nt: TGTGCCAGCAGCTTAGGACTAGTGGGCACAGATACGCAGTATTTT; cdr3_aa: CASSLGLVGTDTQYF
v_call: TRBV6-5; clone_size: once; j_call: TRBJ1-5; d_call: -; cdr3_nt: TGTGCCAGCAGTTATGGAAGGGGTCGCAATCAGCCCCAGCATTTT; cdr3_aa: CASSYGRGRNQPQHF
v_call: TRBV2; clone_size: -; j_call: TRBJ1-1; d_call: -; cdr3_nt: TGTGCCAGCAGTGAGGAGGTGAACACTGAAGCTTTCTTT; cdr3_aa: CASSEEVNTEAFF
v_call: TRBV28; clone_size: -; j_call: TRBJ2-5; d_call: TRBD1; cdr3_nt: TGTGCCAGCAGTAGGGACAGGGAGGAAGAGACCCAGTACTTC; cdr3_aa: CASSRDREEETQYF
v_call: TRBV11-2; clone_size: -; j_call: TRBJ2-3; d_call: -; cdr3_nt: TGTGCCAGCAGCTTAGAGGCGGGATTCTCGGGTGATACGCAGTATTTT; cdr3_aa: CASSLEAGFSGDTQYF
v_call: TRBV6-4; clone_size: -; j_call: TRBJ2-7; d_call: TRBD1; cdr3_nt: TGTGCCAGCAGTGACCCGGACAGGGGAATATACGAGCAGTACTTC; cdr3_aa: CASSDPDRGIYEQYF
v_call: TRBV12-5; clone_size: -; j_call: TRBJ2-7; d_call: -; cdr3_nt: TGTGCTAGTGGTTCGGGACAAGGGGACTCCTACGAGCAGTACTTC; cdr3_aa: CASGSGQGDSYEQYF
v_call: TRBV2; clone_size: -; j_call: TRBJ2-1; d_call: -; cdr3_nt: TGTGCCAGCAGTGAAGAAGCCGCCACCTACAATGAGCAGTTCTTC; cdr3_aa: CASSEEAATYNEQFF
v_call: TRBV4-2; clone_size: -; j_call: TRBJ2-1; d_call: TRBD2; cdr3_nt: TGTGCCAGCAGCCAAGAGTTCCCTAGCGGGAGGGCCGGTGAGCAGTTCTTC; cdr3_aa: CASSQEFPSGRAGEQFF